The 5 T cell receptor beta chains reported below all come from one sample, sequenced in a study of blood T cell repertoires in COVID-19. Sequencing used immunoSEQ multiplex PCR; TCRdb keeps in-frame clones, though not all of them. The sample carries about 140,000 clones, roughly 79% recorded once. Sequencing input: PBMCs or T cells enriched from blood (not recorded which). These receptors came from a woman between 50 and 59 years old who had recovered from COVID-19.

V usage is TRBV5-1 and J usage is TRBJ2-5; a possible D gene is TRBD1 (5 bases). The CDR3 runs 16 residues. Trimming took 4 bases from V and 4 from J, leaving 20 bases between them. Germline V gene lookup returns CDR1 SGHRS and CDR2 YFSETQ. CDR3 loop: CASSQLGPGAVETQYF. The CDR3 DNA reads TGCGCCAGCAGCCAGCTAGGCCCTGGGGCCGTAGAGACCCAGTACTTC. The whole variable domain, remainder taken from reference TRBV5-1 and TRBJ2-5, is KAGVTQTPRYLIKTRGQQVTLSCSPISGHRSVSWYQQTPGQGLQFLFEYFSETQRNKGNFPGRFSGRQFSNSRSEMNVSTLELGDSALYLCASSQLGPGAVETQYFGPGTRLLVL.

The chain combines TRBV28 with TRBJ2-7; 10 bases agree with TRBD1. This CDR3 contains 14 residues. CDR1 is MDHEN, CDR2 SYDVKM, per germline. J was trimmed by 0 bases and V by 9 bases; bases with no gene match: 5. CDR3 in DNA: TGTGCCAGTAGGGACAGGGGACTCTCCTACGAGCAGTACTTC. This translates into CASRDRGLSYEQYF.

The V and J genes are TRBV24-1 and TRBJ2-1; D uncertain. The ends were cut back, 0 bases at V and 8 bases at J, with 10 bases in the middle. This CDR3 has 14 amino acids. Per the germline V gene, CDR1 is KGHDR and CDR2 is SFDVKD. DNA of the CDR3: TGTGCCACCAGTGATTTGTTTGGAGAGCATGAGCAGTTCTTC. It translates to CATSDLFGEHEQFF.

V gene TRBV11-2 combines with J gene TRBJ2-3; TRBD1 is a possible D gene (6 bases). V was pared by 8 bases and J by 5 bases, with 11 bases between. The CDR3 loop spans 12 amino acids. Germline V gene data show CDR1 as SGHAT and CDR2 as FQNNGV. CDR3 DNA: TGTGCCAGCGGCAGGGGTGAAGATACGCAGTATTTT. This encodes CASGRGEDTQYF.

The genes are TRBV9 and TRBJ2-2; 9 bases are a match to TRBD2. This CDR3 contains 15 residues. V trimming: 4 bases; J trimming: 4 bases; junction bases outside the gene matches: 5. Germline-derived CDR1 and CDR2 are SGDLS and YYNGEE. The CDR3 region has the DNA TGTGCCAGCAGCCGGGCGGGAGGGGGCACCGGGGAGCTGTTTTTT. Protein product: CASSRAGGGTGELFF.